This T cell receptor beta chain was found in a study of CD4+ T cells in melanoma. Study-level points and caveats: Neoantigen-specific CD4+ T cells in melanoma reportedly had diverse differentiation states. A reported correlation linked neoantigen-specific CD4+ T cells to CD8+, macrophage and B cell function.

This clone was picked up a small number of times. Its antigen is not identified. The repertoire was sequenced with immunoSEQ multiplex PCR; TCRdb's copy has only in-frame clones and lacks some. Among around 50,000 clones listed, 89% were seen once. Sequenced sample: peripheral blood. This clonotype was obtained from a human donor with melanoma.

Written as DNA, the CDR3 is TGTGCCAGCAGTATGCGGGACAGAGTCTACGAGCAGTACTTC. This translates into CASSMRDRVYEQYF. The chain recombines TRBV6-6 with TRBJ2-7; a possible D gene is TRBD1 (7 bases). Per the germline V gene, CDR1 is MNHNY and CDR2 is SVGAGI (reference sequence). With 5 bases removed from V and 3 bases from J, the gap between germline ends came to 14 bases. The CDR3 length is 14 residues.